This T cell receptor (beta chain) is drawn from a study of cytomegalovirus exposure and HLA in healthy donors (dated by TCRdb to the late 2010s). As for the study more broadly: In an earlier analysis of around 540 of the donors, 250 to 350 Gb of sequence data and about 110 million unique TCR beta sequences from 180 million or so T cells were reported. HLA typing included class I and class II loci at four-digit resolution. Of the roughly 400 genotyped donors, 75% to 85% were placed in the genetic ancestry cluster associated with self-reported Caucasian donors. A later genetic analysis used genome-wide SNP genotypes for 398 of the 666 donors, treating that subset as a discovery cohort. The aim of the study was to test whether cataloging public T cell receptors could identify signatures of past pathogen exposure. Typing coverage varied by locus: about 620-630 donors for A, B, C, DRB1 and DQB1; approximately 520 for DQA1; around 570 for DPA1; approximately 470 for DPB1. Rather than drawing on any new phenotypic data, the later analysis identified candidate immune exposures from TCR beta sequences and the way those sequences occurred across donors. Across some 400 genotyped donors of the cohort, an average of roughly 200,000 unique TCR beta nucleotide sequences per donor were sequenced, and roughly 18% of those sequences were non-productive. Because of strong linkage in the cohort, roughly five DR-DQ haplotypes were treated as single units for association and clustering. To predict cytomegalovirus infection status, the study brought together high-throughput TCR immunosequencing, statistical association of individual TCRs with disease status, and machine learning. In addition to the first cohort of approximately 670 subjects, a separate validation cohort of about 120 different subjects was used. An early release that covered 500 to 800 HLA-typed donors contained approximately 300 gigabases of sequencing data and around 80 million unique TCR sequences. All discovery cohort repertoires had been generated using a single sequencing platform. Alongside the repertoire data, information on donor age, sex, ethnicity and CMV serostatus was compiled. An earlier analysis of several hundred of the donors applied high-throughput TCR beta sequencing to assess whether each TCR beta V gene segment acted as functional or pseudogenic. To study patterns of TCR occurrence, a later analysis re-analyzed previously published TCR beta repertoires from several hundred donors and added high-resolution HLA genotyping. Using immunosequencing, the study profiled T cell repertoires from fewer than 850 subjects and related those repertoires to cytomegalovirus serostatus. Here is what the overall study found, with its caveats: The study gave a list of 150 to 200 TCR beta chains associated with cytomegalovirus. Most TCR sequences were observed very rarely across donors, whereas some public TCRs were present in many individuals. Because the 87-base-pair reads could not distinguish some IMGT-functional V segments, including TRBV6-2 and TRBV6-3, those segments were excluded. Because HLA typing was missing for some donors at each locus, association tests included only the typed subset. It was suggested by the authors that the approach could potentially be generalized to other disease states and immunological phenotypes. A cluster of highly shared sequence variants was judged likely to represent a technical artifact of the sequencing pipeline. A further reported finding was that TCR beta sequences accurately predicted the HLA-A and HLA-B alleles for most subjects in the first cohort. Roughly uniform sequencing depth across donors was assumed in presence/absence analyses, although this assumption may not hold. A later genetic analysis reported fewer N-insertions in productive TCRs among donors in an Asian-associated ancestry cluster than the roughly 670-donor mean. Three of the identified cytomegalovirus-associated TCR beta chains were confirmed in vitro to be specific for cytomegalovirus antigens. A later genetic analysis associated a missense DCLRE1C variant with V-gene and J-gene trimming of TCR beta chains, and an independent cohort replicated the association. An earlier analysis of approximately 600 of the donors showed that most TCR beta V segments appeared in productive rearrangements either about 90% or about 30% of the time, which broadly matched IMGT annotations. In a later analysis, HLA-associated TCR beta chains showed more clonal expansion and lower generation probabilities than non-associated chains that were equally common. When HLA alleles, especially DR and DQ, strongly co-occurred, TCR associations were difficult to assign to individual alleles. According to a later analysis, most CMV-associated TCR beta chains appeared to be HLA-restricted, and the HLA associations seemed to be driven largely by CMV exposure. Linkage disequilibrium might explain the correlated functional status among segregating V segments, but an unknown experimental factor could not be ruled out. Fewer than 20 rarely observed V segments, including chromosome 9 orphons, were excluded from the earlier analysis of just under 600 of the donors because counts were too low. In a later analysis, some 17,000 TCR beta sequences were associated with specific HLA alleles at a false discovery rate of 0.05. In a later analysis, TCR association rates were found to vary across HLA loci, with the most associated TCRs seen for DRB1 alleles and the fewest for HLA-C alleles. Immune exposure information for the cohort was limited to CMV serostatus. According to a later analysis, parvovirus B19, influenza, CMV and Epstein-Barr virus appeared linked to several top co-occurrence clusters. In both the original and validation cohorts, the classifier was reported to diagnose cytomegalovirus status with high specificity and sensitivity. The cohort was sequenced for TCR beta chains only, and without alpha or paired-chain data the features that could be detected were limited.

Libraries were prepared through the immunoSEQ multiplex PCR assay. For the multiplex PCR, a mixture combining 60 forward primers for TCR Vbeta segments and 13 reverse primers for TCR Jbeta segments was used. Amplification of the CDR3 region of rearranged TCR beta genes was performed with a multiplex PCR assay on genomic DNA. On the Illumina HiSeq System, the amplified TCR beta libraries were sequenced as 87-base-pair reads. For the original study's pipeline: In a later analysis, 77 million or so unique TCR beta chains were counted across the roughly 610 repertoires, and around 11 million of these chains were shared by at least two donors. A nearest-neighbor algorithm error-corrected the raw reads and collapsed the reads into unique sequences, merging closely related sequences to remove PCR and sequencing errors. CDR3 sequences were aligned to IMGT reference sequences to assign V, D and J gene segments. For a sequence to be retained, at least a six-nucleotide match to both a V gene segment and a J gene segment was required. Rearrangements were classified as productive when the CDR3 lacked stop codons and remained in frame with V and J, and all other rearrangements were classified as non-productive. Following IMGT convention, CDR3 was defined as the stretch from the second conserved V-encoded cysteine up to the conserved J-encoded phenylalanine. In an earlier analysis of approximately 590 of the donors, sequences lacking an unambiguous match to a single V gene segment were excluded. In an earlier analysis of 587 of the donors, V segments were called functional above 56.7% productive rearrangements and were called segregating when the between-donor standard deviation exceeded 5%. A statistical classification framework was developed to diagnose cytomegalovirus status using the catalog of TCR beta chain sequences. V and J gene assignment, in a later analysis, came from comparing TCR nucleotide sequences with IMGT/GENE-DB human TR gene sequences. A later analysis assigned CDR3 sequences and most-parsimonious VDJ recombination scenarios with the TCRdist pipeline. In a later analysis, every TCR beta chain was defined by the combination of its CDR3 amino acid sequence and its V-gene family, and reads without a unique V-gene family were dropped. As a way to deal with suspected cross-contamination and a sequencing artifact, a later analysis dropped more than 500 nucleotide sequences that were highly shared and had low generation probability. In a later analysis, a clonal expansion index for each public chain was calculated from normalized within-repertoire ranks of inferred template counts. In a later analysis, generation probabilities were computed using a VDJ recombination model fitted to out-of-frame rearrangements, and the results were checked against IGoR. Hypergeometric tests were used in a later analysis to score TCR-TCR, TCR-HLA and TCR-CMV co-occurrence, with a repertoire-size bias correction applied to the TCR pairs. In a later analysis, false discovery rates were estimated by permuting HLA or CMV assignments 20 times. A later analysis grouped co-occurring TCRs with DBSCAN, adding TCRdist sequence similarity when clustering within HLA-allele-positive subsets. Repertoires with fewer than 30,000 or more than 120,000 public chains, plus five repertoires with anomalous nucleotide sharing, were excluded from co-occurrence clustering. TCRdb stores this immuneACCESS table with in-frame sequences only. Part of the clones is absent; in the studies checked, under half of the shortfall reflects unresolved V genes, and no reason is known for the rest. Clone size and V and J calls were adopted from that table, with D and trimming inferred from the DNA. In this sample the table shows about 210,000 clones, over 60% of which occur a single time. The top ten clonotypes cover less than 2% of the sample.

A single count supports this clone. Its antigen remains unidentified. Nothing much larger sits one base from this clone, and base qualities are not available. The cohort was made up of 666 healthy bone marrow donors. At the time of sampling, every cohort member was nominally healthy, though immune exposures that went unrecorded were likely present. The donor tested CMV seronegative and was one of the 352 seronegative cohort members. Each donor provided a peripheral blood sample, and peripheral blood mononuclear cells were used for TCR beta sequencing. Genomic DNA extraction from the blood cell samples was performed with the Qiagen DNeasy Blood Extraction Kit. Taken from the germline V gene, the CDR1 and CDR2 loops are MDHEN and SYDVKM. The CDR3 contains 14 residues, cysteine and phenylalanine counted. Only the CDR3 DNA is retained, 42 bases long and in frame from the first base. The germline V and J ends show losses of 6 bases and 13 bases respectively, and no gene match explains 16 bases of the junction.

The sample was PBMCs. The sequence links TRBV28 to TRBJ2-7, with 9 bases aligning to TRBD1. The receptor was derived from a male donor in good health and CMV-seronegative. The sequence in DNA is TGTGCCAGCAGCGAGCAGAACAGGGGGCAGTCGTCCTACTTC. It encodes CASSEQNRGQSSYF. Outside the CDR3, residues come from the reference TRBV28 and TRBJ2-7 proteins, so the full variable domain is: DVKVTQSSRYLVKRTGEKVFLECVQDMDHENMFWYRQDPGLGLRLIYFSYDVKMKEKGDIPEGYSVSREKKERFSLILESASTNQTSMYLCASSEQNRGQSSYFGPGTRLTVT.